The present T cell receptor (beta chain) was sequenced within a study of cytomegalovirus exposure and HLA in healthy donors. Germline V gives CDR1 MGHRA, CDR2 YSYEKL. This CDR3 has 15 amino acids. The V end lost 0 bases, the J end lost 6 bases, and 12 bases lay between the germline ends. Use of 60 Vbeta and 13 Jbeta primers characterized the PCR. Sequenced by immunoSEQ multiplex PCR; TCRdb stores in-frame clones only, minus some. This sample has roughly 150,000 clones, with around 73% found just once. The chain joins TRBV4-1 to TRBJ1-5, with D unresolved. Input material: PBMCs. The sequence was obtained from a woman aged 18-30 years in good health and CMV-seropositive. CDR3 in amino acids: CASSQDPGLGQPQHF. CDR3 bases: TGCGCCAGCAGCCAAGATCCGGGGTTGGGTCAGCCCCAGCATTTT.